The 25 T cell receptor beta chains given below trace back to one sample, sequenced in a study of chemoradiotherapy in HPV16-positive cancers. Sequencing was performed with immunoSEQ multiplex PCR; in TCRdb, only in-frame clones are kept and a portion is missing. The data show about 24,000 clones, approximately 94% seen once. The sample was acquired from a patient who underwent chemoradiotherapy. These receptors were taken from a human donor with HPV-associated anogenital cancer.

The genes are TRBV14 and TRBJ2-5; the match to TRBD1 covers 10 bases. The CDR3 is 14 amino acids. Germline V gene data show CDR1 as SGHDN and CDR2 as FVKESK. J was trimmed by 4 bases and V by 4 bases; bases with no gene match: 3. The CDR3: CASSLDRGRETQYF. The CDR3 coding sequence is TGTGCCAGCAGCCTAGACAGGGGGCGAGAGACCCAGTACTTC. The full variable domain, its missing parts supplied by reference TRBV14 and TRBJ2-5, is EAGVTQFPSHSVIEKGQTVTLRCDPISGHDNLYWYRRVMGKEIKFLLHFVKESKQDESGMPNNRFLAERTGGTYSTLKVQPAELEDSGVYFCASSLDRGRETQYFGPGTRLLVL.

The chain links TRBV5-1 to TRBJ2-1, with D uncertain. V was cut by 1 base and J by 0 bases, with 14 bases left in between. Germline CDR1 reads SGHRS; CDR2 reads YFSETQ. This CDR3 is 17 amino acids long. As DNA, the CDR3 is TGCGCCAGCAGCTTGCGCCCCCTAGGTAACTCCTACAATGAGCAGTTCTTC. The encoded protein is CASSLRPLGNSYNEQFF.

For the CDR3, the DNA is TGTGCCAGCAGTTACGCAGATACGCAGTATTTT. Amino acids: CASSYADTQYF. The chain recombines TRBV6-5 with TRBJ2-3; no firm D call. The CDR3 spans 11 residues. From germline, CDR1 is MNHEY and CDR2 SVGAGI. Trimming removed 2 bases from V and 4 bases from J, with 1 base in between.

The chain couples TRBV25-1 to TRBJ1-6; D is uncertain. The germline CDR1 and CDR2 sequences are MGHDK and SYGVNS. There are 15 residues in the CDR3. The V end was cut by 3 bases, the J end by 9 bases, with 15 bases between. The CDR3 DNA reads TGTGCCAGCAGTGAGGCAGAGGGTAAAACTTCACCCCTCCACTTT. It encodes CASSEAEGKTSPLHF.

The rearrangement uses TRBV19 and TRBJ1-5, with unresolved D. This CDR3 spans 15 amino acids. The germline CDR1 and CDR2 sequences are LNHDA and SQIVND (reference sequence). The V end lost 6 bases, the J end lost 0 bases, and 12 bases lay between the germline ends. The CDR3, as DNA: TGTGCCAGTAGCAAACAAACCCTTAGCAATCAGCCCCAGCATTTT. Amino acid sequence: CASSKQTLSNQPQHF.

The gene calls are TRBV7-8 and TRBJ2-7; 12 bases line up with TRBD2. The CDR3 contains 14 residues. Per the germline V gene, CDR1 is SGHVS and CDR2 is FQNEAQ. J lost 4 bases, V lost 3 bases, and 1 base had no gene match. This CDR3 is CASSLTSGGYEQYF. CDR3 nucleotide sequence: TGTGCCAGCAGCTTGACTAGCGGGGGTTACGAGCAGTACTTC.

The rearrangement links TRBV9 to TRBJ1-1; D is ambiguous. Trimming pared 3 bases from V and 0 bases from J, leaving 12 bases between. CDR1 is SGDLS and CDR2 is YYNGEE in the germline V gene. The CDR3 runs 15 residues. The CDR3 region has the DNA TGTGCCAGCAGCGGTTTGAGTCGTATGAACACTGAAGCTTTCTTT. It translates to CASSGLSRMNTEAFF.

This clone has a single count. The chain has TRBV18 and TRBJ1-2, with unresolved D. CDR3 size: 13 residues. Trimming removed 6 bases from V and 0 bases from J, with 8 bases in between. Germline CDR1 is KGHSH and CDR2 is LQKENI. The CDR3 spells CASSIKANYGYTF. The CDR3 DNA reads TGTGCCAGCTCGATAAAAGCTAACTATGGCTACACCTTC.

This clone was seen just once. The chain is built from TRBV28 and TRBJ2-1; 9 bases match TRBD2. J was trimmed by 4 bases and V by 6 bases; bases with no gene match: 4. Germline V gene sequence: CDR1 MDHEN, CDR2 SYDVKM. The CDR3 runs 14 residues. The CDR3 nucleotides are TGTGCCAGCAGGGGACTAGCTGATTACAATGAGCAGTTCTTC. Translated, it gives CASRGLADYNEQFF. Variable domain in full (rest from reference TRBV28 and TRBJ2-1): DVKVTQSSRYLVKRTGEKVFLECVQDMDHENMFWYRQDPGLGLRLIYFSYDVKMKEKGDIPEGYSVSREKKERFSLILESASTNQTSMYLCASRGLADYNEQFFGPGTRLTVL.

The chain employs TRBV5-1 and TRBJ2-4; D is undetermined. Germline CDR1 reads SGHRS; CDR2 reads YFSETQ. This CDR3 comprises 15 residues. Trimming removed 4 bases at V and 3 bases at J, with 14 bases between. CDR3 protein: CASSQQTNSKNIQYF. In nucleotides, the CDR3 is TGCGCCAGCAGCCAGCAGACCAATAGCAAAAACATTCAGTACTTC.

As DNA, the CDR3 is TGTGCCTGGACGACAGGTCCTCGCCGGGGCACCATATATTTT. Its translation: CAWTTGPRRGTIYF. This chain joins TRBV30 and TRBJ1-3, with D maybe TRBD1 (6 bases). CDR3 length: 14 residues. Germline V gene lookup returns CDR1 GTSNPN and CDR2 SVGIG (reference sequence). The germline V and J ends were trimmed by 4 bases and 9 bases, with 19 bases remaining between them.

The chain links TRBV9 to TRBJ2-1; D perhaps matches TRBD1 (5 bases). Trimming took 0 bases from V and 8 from J, leaving 21 bases between them. This CDR3 has 17 amino acids. CDR1 is SGDLS, CDR2 YYNGEE, per germline. CDR3: CASSVGVSAGHGDEQFF. The CDR3, as DNA: TGTGCCAGCAGCGTAGGGGTTTCGGCAGGGCATGGGGATGAGCAGTTCTTC.

V gene TRBV18 combines with J gene TRBJ1-2, with a possible D match to TRBD1 (5 bases). The V and J ends lost 0 bases and 0 bases respectively, with 14 bases between them. CDR1 and CDR2 from the germline V gene are KGHSH and LQKENI. CDR3 size: 17 residues. The CDR3 DNA reads as TGTGCCAGCTCACCACCGGGGGGGAGATCTCCTAACTATGGCTACACCTTC. Protein product: CASSPPGGRSPNYGYTF.

This chain uses TRBV29-1 with TRBJ2-1; D is possibly TRBD1 (5 bases). Between the trimmed V and J ends, which lost 3 bases and 3 bases, there was a span of 6 bases. The CDR3 extends over 12 amino acids. The germline V gene encodes CDR1 SQVTM and CDR2 ANQGSEA. The CDR3 bases are TGCAGCGTTGACAGGGACTACAATGAGCAGTTCTTC. Protein sequence: CSVDRDYNEQFF.

The chain joins TRBV6-1 to TRBJ2-5, with D possibly being TRBD1 or TRBD2 (5 bases each). Per germline, CDR1 MNHNS and CDR2 SASEGT. The CDR3 covers 13 residues. V lost 6 bases and J 6 bases, leaving 14 bases between the germline ends. The CDR3 protein is CASSRDQMKTQYF. CDR3 sequence (DNA): TGTGCCAGCAGCCGGGACCAGATGAAGACCCAGTACTTC.

The chain links TRBV19 to TRBJ1-5; D gene unclear. The CDR3 totals 12 residues. Trimming stripped 3 bases from V and 5 bases from J, with 5 bases between. Germline CDR1 LNHDA, CDR2 SQIVND (reference sequence). The CDR3 bases are TGTGCCAGTAGTATTTACGATCAGCCCCAGCATTTT. Its translation: CASSIYDQPQHF.

In its sample, this clone was seen a few times. The chain combines TRBV4-1 with TRBJ2-7; D could derive from TRBD1 or TRBD2 (5 bases each). This CDR3 has 13 amino acids. The V and J ends lost 4 bases and 5 bases respectively, with 12 bases between them. CDR1 is MGHRA, CDR2 YSYEKL, per germline. In DNA form, the CDR3 reads TGCGCCAGCAGCCCCCGGGACCTGAACGAGCAGTACTTC. Its protein is CASSPRDLNEQYF.

The chain couples TRBV18 to TRBJ2-4; the D is unclear. CDR1 KGHSH and CDR2 LQKENI come from the germline V gene. Trimming removed 4 bases from V and 0 bases from J, with 13 bases in between. This CDR3 region has 16 residues. CDR3 sequence: CASSLLPDLAKNIQYF. In DNA, the CDR3 is TGTGCCAGCTCACTCCTCCCCGACCTAGCCAAAAACATTCAGTACTTC.

The V call is TRBV28, the J call TRBJ2-1; tentative D call: TRBD2 (5 bases). CDR1 and CDR2 from the germline V gene are MDHEN and SYDVKM. The ends were cut back, 0 bases at V and 0 bases at J, with 6 bases in the middle. This CDR3 has 15 residues. CDR3 DNA: TGTGCCAGCAGTTTATGGGGGAGCTCCTACAATGAGCAGTTCTTC. The encoded protein is CASSLWGSSYNEQFF.

This chain connects TRBV28 to TRBJ2-7, with TRBD2 matching over 7 bases. Trimming took 7 bases from V and 6 from J; bases not matched to a gene: 9. The germline gives CDR1 MDHEN, CDR2 SYDVKM. CDR3 length equals 13 residues. The CDR3 here is CASNGGSLVEQYF. CDR3 sequence (DNA): TGTGCCAGCAACGGCGGGAGCCTGGTCGAGCAGTACTTC.

The chain employs TRBV5-6 and TRBJ2-7; the match to TRBD1 covers 10 bases. The germline V gene has CDR1 SGHDT and CDR2 YYEEEE. J was trimmed by 5 bases and V by 3 bases; bases with no gene match: 8. This CDR3 contains 15 residues. The CDR3, as DNA: TGTGCCAGCAGCTCCCGGGACAGGGGCTTTCACGAGCAGTACTTC. Its translation: CASSSRDRGFHEQYF. Looking up the rest from reference TRBV5-6 and TRBJ2-7 gives the full variable domain: DAGVTQSPTHLIKTRGQQVTLRCSPKSGHDTVSWYQQALGQGPQFIFQYYEEEERQRGNFPDRFSGHQFPNYSSELNVNALLLGDSALYLCASSSRDRGFHEQYFGPGTRLTVT.

The chain joins TRBV6-5 to TRBJ2-1; maybe TRBD2 (6 bases). V was shortened by 4 bases and J by 7 bases, with 20 bases between the two germline ends. Germline CDR1 reads MNHEY; CDR2 reads SVGAGI. This CDR3 has 16 residues. CDR3 amino acids: CASSLQLASVMNEQFF. DNA of the CDR3: TGTGCCAGCAGTTTGCAACTAGCTAGCGTCATGAATGAGCAGTTCTTC.

This chain uses TRBV11-2 with TRBJ1-3, with D uncertain. V was trimmed by 3 bases and J by 0 bases, leaving 9 bases between them. The CDR3 runs to 15 residues. Germline CDR1 is SGHAT and CDR2 is FQNNGV. This chain's CDR3 is CASSFDPNSGNTIYF. CDR3 DNA sequence: TGTGCCAGCAGCTTCGACCCGAACTCTGGAAACACCATATATTTT.

This chain's CDR3 is CASSMSSSGGNYNEQFF. The CDR3 nucleotides are TGTGCCAGTAGTATGTCGTCTAGCGGGGGGAACTACAATGAGCAGTTCTTC. V is TRBV19 and J is TRBJ2-1; 11 bases are shared with TRBD2. With 3 bases clipped from V and 3 bases from J, the junction kept 7 bases outside the gene matches. CDR3 length equals 17 residues. Germline V gene lookup returns CDR1 LNHDA and CDR2 SQIVND (reference sequence).

V usage is TRBV2 and J usage is TRBJ1-2, with D maybe TRBD1 (6 bases). The CDR3 covers 14 residues. Germline loops: CDR1 SNHLY, CDR2 FYNNEI. Between the trimmed V and J ends, which lost 6 bases and 4 bases, there was a span of 15 bases. The CDR3 reads CASRTAPGAYGYTF. CDR3 DNA sequence: TGTGCCAGCAGGACCGCCCCGGGGGCCTATGGCTACACCTTC.